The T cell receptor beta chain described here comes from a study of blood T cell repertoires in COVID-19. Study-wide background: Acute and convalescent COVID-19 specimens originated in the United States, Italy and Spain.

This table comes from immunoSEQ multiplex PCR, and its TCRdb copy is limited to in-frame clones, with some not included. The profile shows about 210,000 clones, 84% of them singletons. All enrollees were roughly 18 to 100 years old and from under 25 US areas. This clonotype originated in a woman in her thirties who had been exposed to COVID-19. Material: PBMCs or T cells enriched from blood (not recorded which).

The CDR3 region is CASSLPERGYTF. The CDR3 DNA is TGTGCCAGCAGTTTACCAGAGCGGGGCTACACCTTC. The chain has TRBV12-3 or TRBV12-4 and TRBJ1-2; D is unresolved. This CDR3 region has 12 residues. Trimming removed 2 bases at V and 8 bases at J, with 9 bases between.